The entry below gives a single T cell receptor beta chain sequence along with its context. Its antigen is currently unknown. This sample stems from a study of blood T cells in healthy people across ages. Study observations and caveats: For the donors, CMV status was unknown and possibly confounded expanded clonotype changes.

Sample-barcoded 5' priming and a J-beta primer mix drove a second PCR of about 7 to 12 cycles. TCRdb re-called the 5' RACE reads with MiXCR, one entry per CDR3 protein. The sample includes around 1,600,000 distinct CDR3 sequences, roughly 43% of them seen just once. The CDR3 totals 16 residues. Germline values: CDR1 MNHEY, CDR2 SVGAGI. After removal of 0 bases from V and 10 bases from J, the junction contained 8 bases not matched to a gene. Sequencing was performed on blood. The genes are TRBV6-5 and TRBJ1-4; TRBD1 matches 10 bases. The receptor comes from a woman younger than 30 in good health. The CDR3 is CASSYSSGTGDRKLFF. In DNA form, the CDR3 reads TGTGCCAGCAGTTACTCATCCGGGACAGGGGATAGAAAACTGTTTTTT.